This T cell receptor (beta chain) was found in a study of blood T cells in healthy people across ages (dated by TCRdb to the mid-2010s). About the full investigation: In model experiments, template switching captured roughly one uniquely barcoded TCR beta cDNA molecule for every two T cells. The study measured age-related changes in TCR beta repertoire diversity using deep sequencing normalized with unique cDNA molecular identifiers. Donors were grouped into four age groups: young (average about 15 years), middle-aged (roughly 38), aged (about 59) and long-lived (approximately 81). Donors of different ages were randomly distributed across sequencing lanes to avoid experimental bias. The study analyzed two additional independent replicas of 1 million unique cDNA reads from the same blood draw for two donors, one aged 18 to 30 and one aged 80 or older.

Donors were around 37 systemically healthy Caucasian individuals from Russia aged 6 to 90 years. Each donor gave approximately 9.3 milliliters of peripheral blood, collected into EDTA-treated Vacutainer tubes. Ficoll-Paque density-gradient centrifugation was used to isolate PBMCs, with at least 6.5 million per sample. Trizol reagent was used to extract total RNA from PBMCs, with at least 6 micrograms per sample. Naive CD45RAhigh/CD27high T cell percentages were measured by flow cytometry on a PBMC aliquot from every donor. On this clonotype: Its binding antigen is unknown. Since a much larger clone is just one base distant, this may be a read error.

Library method: 5' RACE. TCRdb lists the instrument as Illumina HiSeq 2500. A second PCR of about 7 to 12 cycles was run with a J-beta primer mix and a sample-barcoded 5' primer. A unique molecular identifier was introduced onto each TCR beta cDNA molecule by a template-switch 5' adaptor carrying 12 random nucleotides. At least 2.5 million CDR3-containing paired-end reads were obtained from each sample. All of the RNA was converted into first-strand cDNA using the Mint cDNA synthesis kit, with a TRBC-specific oligonucleotide serving as the primer. All cDNA was treated with uracil-DNA glycosylase and then went through a first 18-cycle PCR with the universal primers M1SS and BC2_uni_R. The authors' analysis ran thus. For normalization, 1 million high-quality reads were randomly selected from each sample, with every read carrying a distinct molecular identifier. Instead of being binned into consensus sequences, reads with shared molecular identifiers were discarded. CDR3 identification, clonotype clustering and error correction used MiTCR with a Q25 quality threshold and the strictest error-elimination algorithm. A nonparametric unseen species model with Euler transformation was used to estimate lower-bound total TCR beta diversity. In-frame beta chains were kept once TCRdb had trimmed the public reads at Q25 with fastp and called clones with MiXCR. Duplicate CDR3 protein sequences are folded into a single record with the most common DNA and genes. The V and J calls reflect TCRdb's pipeline rather than the authors' work. The sample records hundreds of thousands of distinct CDR3 sequences, more than 35% of which are singletons. Around a sixth of the sample is held by the ten biggest clonotypes.

Here is what the overall study found, with its caveats: Observed TCR beta diversity per million T cells fell roughly linearly with age, and a significant reduction was already apparent by age roughly 41. The long-lived group showed more naive CD4+ T cells, fewer expanded clones and increased TCR diversity than the aged group, suggesting age selection. Donor CMV infection status was unknown, potentially confounding age-related changes in expanded clonotypes. Because profiling used bulk unsorted PBMCs, naive and antigen-experienced compartments could not be compared conclusively. Estimates of total diversity based on one million sequenced T cells were regarded as lower bounds and as underestimates. The percentage of naive T cells measured by flow cytometry correlated strongly with observed TCR beta diversity.

The specimen was blood. The TCR comes from a man at least 80 years old in good health.

The CDR3 reads as follows: CASSLVAGLSSYNEQYF. At the DNA level, the sequence is TGTGCCAGCAGCTTAGTTGCGGGACTCAGCTCCTACAATGAGCAGTACTTC. The sequence joins TRBV7-2 to TRBJ2-1; the D segment could be TRBD2, given 6 matching bases. With the DNA end fitting TRBJ2-7 better, the J assignment may be wrong. Including the terminal cysteine and phenylalanine, the CDR3 comprises 17 residues. Only the CDR3 DNA is retained, 51 bases long and in frame from the first base. CDR1 and CDR2, per the germline V gene, are SGHTA and FQGNSA.